The clone carrying this TCR beta chain was seen only a few times. Its antigen is not identified. With molecular barcodes, quantitative 5'-RACE was used to make the TCR beta libraries. TCRdb redid the calling of the 5' RACE reads with MiXCR, one entry per CDR3 protein. This sample has around 480,000 distinct CDR3 sequences; about a sixth occur once, and the top ten carry just over 1%. The data stem from a study of CD8 T cells in ankylosing spondylitis. The length of the CDR3 is 17 residues. Trimming cost V 1 base and J 1 base; bases outside gene matches: 7. General study points: Eight highly homologous variants formed a TCR beta motif that appeared characteristic of ankylosing spondylitis blood.

The source material was blood, either unsorted or a sorted T cell fraction (not recorded which). The chain combines TRBV12-3 or TRBV12-4 with TRBJ2-4; TRBD1 aligns across 7 bases. The TCR originated in a male donor with ankylosing spondylitis. The CDR3 is CASSLGAQGFAKNIQYF. For the CDR3, the DNA is TGTGCCAGCAGTTTAGGCGCACAGGGGTTTGCCAAAAACATTCAGTACTTC.